This T cell receptor beta chain is drawn from a study of blood T cell repertoires in COVID-19. On the study more broadly: Before being deemed recovered, Cohort 3 donors had two negative PCRs, clearance, or symptom resolution. Italy, Spain and the United States were the sources of the convalescent and acute COVID-19 samples. T cells, B-cell-depleted T cells, or PBMCs provided the cDNA or gDNA that served as material.

CDR3 length equals 13 residues. V was clipped by 0 bases and J by 6 bases, with 9 bases between them. CDR1 and CDR2 from the germline V gene are SGHTA and FQGTGA. Participants were aged roughly 18 to 89 years, lived in 25 or so US areas, and enrolled virtually. Using immunoSEQ multiplex PCR, the repertoire was profiled, and TCRdb retains in-frame clones only, with some absent. The sample lists under 300,000 clones; more than 75% were seen once. This clonotype was obtained from a woman aged 55-69 years in a cohort exposed to, infected with or recovered from COVID-19 (not recorded which). Sequencing was performed on PBMCs or T cells enriched from blood (not recorded which). The rearrangement links TRBV7-3 to TRBJ2-7; D not resolved. CDR3: CASSLTPGGEQYF. In DNA form, the CDR3 reads TGTGCCAGCAGCTTAACCCCGGGTGGCGAGCAGTACTTC.